The entry below describes one T cell receptor beta chain. The antigen is not known. Germline lookup yields CDR1 MDHEN and CDR2 SYDVKM. Germline trimming cut 4 bases from V and 2 bases from J; bases unmatched to any gene: 8. This CDR3 comprises 16 residues. This sample is part of a study of T cell responses to AZD1222 COVID-19 vaccine. Study observations and caveats: Donors were largely white British and mainly female; clonal diversity was possibly underestimated. Baseline serostatus was positive in only a handful of AZD1222 recipients. As reported, nearly half of all spike-specific TCRs target variant regions that are unmutated. Distributed over spike, vaccine-associated CD4 TCRs predominated at 160-218 and 743-854.

Only in-frame clones appear in the TCRdb table, and some are missing; sequencing was by immunoSEQ multiplex PCR. The repertoire holds roughly 150,000 clones, with about 90% as singletons. The genes are TRBV28 and TRBJ1-3; 7 nucleotides match TRBD1. The TCR originated in an adult in good health. The starting material was peripheral blood, obtained on day 0 of AZD1222 vaccination. Written as DNA, the CDR3 is TGTGCCAGCAGTTATACAGGGGAGAGAGCTGGAAACACCATATATTTT. Amino acids: CASSYTGERAGNTIYF.